The 8 T cell receptor beta chains in this list originate from one sample, sequenced in a study of shared clonotypes between healthy human individuals. This table comes from immunoSEQ multiplex PCR, and its TCRdb copy is limited to in-frame clones, with some not included. The sample contains more than 2 million clones, around 95% of which appear only once. What was sequenced was naive CD4+ T cells sorted from blood. Subset noted: CD45RA+ positively selected. These receptor sequences come from a young man in good health.

Written as DNA, the CDR3 is TGTGCCAGCAGCTTCATGTCGGGGACCCAAGAGACCCAGTACTTC. Its protein product is CASSFMSGTQETQYF. The chain employs TRBV5-6 and TRBJ2-5; D may match TRBD1 or TRBD2 (5 bases each). V was clipped by 2 bases and J by 1 base, with 12 bases between them. The CDR3 loop spans 15 amino acids. Germline loops: CDR1 SGHDT, CDR2 YYEEEE. Variable domain in full (rest from reference TRBV5-6 and TRBJ2-5): DAGVTQSPTHLIKTRGQQVTLRCSPKSGHDTVSWYQQALGQGPQFIFQYYEEEERQRGNFPDRFSGHQFPNYSSELNVNALLLGDSALYLCASSFMSGTQETQYFGPGTRLLVL.

V is TRBV19 and J is TRBJ1-5; D is unresolved. Germline CDR1 is LNHDA and CDR2 is SQIVND (reference sequence). V was cut by 5 bases and J by 7 bases, with 9 bases left in between. CDR3 size: 12 residues. As DNA, the CDR3 is TGTGCCAGTAGTCAGAATTGGCAGCCCCAGCATTTT. It translates to CASSQNWQPQHF.

The gene calls are TRBV5-4 and TRBJ2-1, with D possibly TRBD2 on 7 matching bases. Trimming shortened V by 0 bases and J by 7 bases, and 17 bases separated the two germline ends. Germline V gene sequence: CDR1 SGHNT, CDR2 YYREEE (reference sequence). CDR3 length: 16 amino acids. CDR3 DNA sequence: TGTGCCAGCAGCTTGGTGGGAGGGGGGCCGGAGAATGAGCAGTTCTTC. Translated: CASSLVGGGPENEQFF.

In the case of this clone: The sample has other DNA sequences that encode this CDR3 too. This chain joins TRBV5-1 and TRBJ1-4; TRBD1 matches at 7 bases. With V trimmed by 0 bases and J by 5 bases, 1 base remained unmatched. Germline V gives CDR1 SGHRS, CDR2 YFSETQ. The CDR3 runs 14 residues. CDR3 nucleotide sequence: TGCGCCAGCAGCTTGGAAGGGGGCAATGAAAAACTGTTTTTT. Translated, it gives CASSLEGGNEKLFF.

The V call is TRBV30, the J call TRBJ1-6; 9 bases are a match to TRBD1. J was trimmed by 7 bases and V by 0 bases; bases with no gene match: 22. There are 21 residues in the CDR3. Germline lookup yields CDR1 GTSNPN and CDR2 SVGIG (reference sequence). DNA for the CDR3: TGTGCCTGGAGTGTTCCTCATTGGGGGACAGGGAAAAGGACGTCCAATTCACCCCTCCACTTT. Protein product: CAWSVPHWGTGKRTSNSPLHF.

This clone was seen more than once but under ten times. Other DNA sequences from this sample encode an identical CDR3 as well. The chain employs TRBV6-6 and TRBJ1-1; D remains ambiguous. The CDR3 consists of 13 residues. The germline V and J ends were trimmed by 2 bases and 0 bases, with 4 bases remaining between them. Germline lookup yields CDR1 MNHNY and CDR2 SVGAGI (reference sequence). DNA of the CDR3: TGTGCCAGCAGTTACACAGTGAACACTGAAGCTTTCTTT. Residues: CASSYTVNTEAFF.

As to this clone: This sample also contains other DNA sequences that code for the same CDR3. The CDR3 sequence: CAWVGGSYNEQFF. The CDR3 DNA reads TGTGCCTGGGTCGGGGGTTCCTACAATGAGCAGTTCTTC. The rearrangement joins TRBV30 to TRBJ2-1, with a weak D call TRBD2 (6 bases). Trimming cost V 5 bases and J 1 base, with 9 bases left between them. The germline gives CDR1 GTSNPN, CDR2 SVGIG (reference sequence). CDR3 size: 13 residues.

The rearrangement joins TRBV5-1 to TRBJ1-1; a weak D match, TRBD1 (6 bases). V was trimmed by 0 bases and J by 6 bases, leaving 15 bases between them. This CDR3 region has 15 residues. The germline V gene encodes CDR1 SGHRS and CDR2 YFSETQ. As DNA, the CDR3 is TGCGCCAGCAGCTTGGCCTCGGGGGGCGGATCTGAAGCTTTCTTT. Amino acid sequence: CASSLASGGGSEAFF.